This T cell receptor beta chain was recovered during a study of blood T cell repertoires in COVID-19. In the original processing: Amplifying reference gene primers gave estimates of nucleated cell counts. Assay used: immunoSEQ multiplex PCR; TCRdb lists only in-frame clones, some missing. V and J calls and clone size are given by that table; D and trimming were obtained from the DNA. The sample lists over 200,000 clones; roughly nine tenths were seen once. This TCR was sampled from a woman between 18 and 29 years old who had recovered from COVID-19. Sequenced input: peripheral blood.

The CDR3 region is CASSQGGGISYEQYF. In DNA form, the CDR3 reads TGTGCCAGCAGCCAAGGGGGAGGGATCTCCTACGAGCAGTACTTC. This chain connects TRBV14 to TRBJ2-7; the match to TRBD2 covers 7 bases. This CDR3 comprises 15 residues. Trimming cost V 1 base and J 0 bases; bases outside gene matches: 3. In germline, CDR1 is SGHDN, CDR2 FVKESK.